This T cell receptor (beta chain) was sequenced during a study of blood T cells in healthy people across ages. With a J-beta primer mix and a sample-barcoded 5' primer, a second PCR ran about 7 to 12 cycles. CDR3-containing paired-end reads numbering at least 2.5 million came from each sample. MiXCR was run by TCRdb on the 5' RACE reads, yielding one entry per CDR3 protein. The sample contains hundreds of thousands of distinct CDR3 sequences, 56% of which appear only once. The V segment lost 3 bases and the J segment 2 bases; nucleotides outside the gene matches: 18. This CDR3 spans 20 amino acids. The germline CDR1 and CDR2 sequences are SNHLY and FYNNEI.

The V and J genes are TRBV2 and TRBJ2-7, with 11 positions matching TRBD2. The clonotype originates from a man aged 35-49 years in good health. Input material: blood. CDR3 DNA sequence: TGTGCCAGCAGTGAGATCTCGCTATTAGGACTAGCGGGTACCGCCTACGAGCAGTACTTC. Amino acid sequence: CASSEISLLGLAGTAYEQYF.